This T cell receptor beta chain comes out of a study of blood T cells in healthy people across ages (dated by TCRdb to about 2015). Looking at the study overall: In model experiments, roughly one uniquely barcoded TCR beta cDNA molecule per two T cells was captured by template switching. The study measured age-related changes in TCR beta repertoire diversity using deep sequencing normalized with unique cDNA molecular identifiers. The donors were divided into four age groups: young (average around 15 years), middle-aged (under 40), aged (approximately 62) and long-lived (about 79). To avoid experimental bias, donors of different ages were randomly spread across the sequencing lanes. Using the same blood draw, the study looked at two additional independent replicas of 1 million unique cDNA reads for two donors, one aged 18 to 30 and the other aged 80 or older. Paper-wide results and their limitations: As age increased, observed TCR beta diversity per million T cells dropped in a roughly linear way, and a significant reduction was already evident by age 40. Since profiling was done on bulk unsorted PBMCs, naive and antigen-experienced compartments could not be conclusively compared. The percentage of naive T cells measured by flow cytometry correlated strongly with observed TCR beta diversity. The CMV infection status of donors was not known, potentially confounding age-related changes in expanded clonotypes. Total diversity estimates from one million sequenced T cells were considered lower bounds and underestimates. The long-lived group showed more naive CD4+ T cells, fewer expanded clones and increased TCR diversity than the aged group, suggesting age selection.

This clonotype was detected a few times. No antigen is known for it. No base-level quality is on record; no much larger clone is a single base apart. The donors were about 40 Caucasian individuals from Russia, aged roughly 6 to 90 years, who were systemically healthy. Each donor gave roughly 11 milliliters of peripheral blood, drawn into EDTA-treated Vacutainer tubes. Ficoll-Paque density-gradient centrifugation was used to isolate PBMCs, with at least 6.5 million per sample. Trizol reagent was used to extract total RNA from the PBMCs, yielding at least 5 micrograms per sample. Naive CD45RAhigh/CD27high T cell percentages were measured by flow cytometry on a PBMC aliquot from every donor. According to the germline V gene, CDR1 reads ENHRY and CDR2 reads SYGVKD. Taken from cysteine to phenylalanine, the CDR3 has 13 residues. Left in the record is the CDR3 DNA by itself, 39 bases read in frame from the first base. Trimming takes 3 bases from V and 4 bases from J, and the germline ends sit 9 bases apart.

Receptor libraries were prepared by 5' RACE. Sequencer: Illumina HiSeq 2500. A second PCR of roughly 6 to 11 cycles was run with a J-beta primer mix and a sample-barcoded 5' primer. A unique molecular identifier was introduced onto each TCR beta cDNA molecule by a template-switch 5' adaptor carrying 12 random nucleotides. At least 2.5 million CDR3-containing paired-end reads were obtained from each sample. First-strand cDNA was synthesized from all RNA with the Mint cDNA synthesis kit, primed by a TRBC-specific oligonucleotide. All cDNA was treated with uracil-DNA glycosylase and then went through a first 18-cycle PCR with the universal primers M1SS and BC2_uni_R. Processing in the source paper ran as follows. For normalization, 1 million high-quality reads were randomly selected from each sample, with every read carrying a distinct molecular identifier. Reads sharing molecular identifiers were discarded rather than binned into consensus sequences. CDR3 identification, clonotype clustering and error correction used MiTCR with a Q25 quality threshold and the strictest error-elimination algorithm. A nonparametric unseen species model with Euler transformation was used to estimate lower-bound total TCR beta diversity. TCRdb took the public reads, trimmed them with fastp at Q25, ran MiXCR for clone calling and kept in-frame beta chains. Every CDR3 protein is listed once, alongside the most common genes and DNA of its rows. What appears here as the V and J calls and clone size reflects TCRdb's work, not the paper's. This sample has over a million distinct CDR3 sequences in its table, and approximately 38% of those were observed once. The leading ten clones occupy 6.5% to 10% of the sample.

The chain links TRBV10-3 with TRBJ1-2; the D gene identity is not certain. This sequence originates from a woman between 18 and 29 years old in good health. The sequenced material came from blood. For the CDR3, the sequence is CAISEEGTYGYTF. The sequence in DNA is TGTGCCATCAGTGAAGAGGGAACCTATGGCTACACCTTC.